This T cell receptor beta chain was sequenced during a study of shared clonotypes between healthy human individuals. Findings and caveats of the study: Clonotype sharing across donors was expected to vary with sequencing depth.

This CDR3 spans 15 amino acids. Trimming at V came to 6 bases and at J to 0 bases, leaving 9 bases not matched to a gene. Germline CDR1 and CDR2: SGHDT and YYEEEE. Produced via immunoSEQ multiplex PCR; TCRdb's table is partial and in-frame only. The table shows 2,500,000 or so clones, with around 90% occurring only once. Concerning this clone: The antigen is not known.

The chain employs TRBV5-6 and TRBJ2-7, with 7 bases matching TRBD2. The material sequenced was naive CD4+ T cells sorted from blood. Subset denoted: CD45RA+ positively selected. The clonotype comes from a man between 18 and 35 years old in good health. The CDR3 sequence: CASKSSQRGSYEQYF. The DNA of the CDR3 is TGTGCCAGCAAATCCTCACAGCGGGGCTCCTACGAGCAGTACTTC.